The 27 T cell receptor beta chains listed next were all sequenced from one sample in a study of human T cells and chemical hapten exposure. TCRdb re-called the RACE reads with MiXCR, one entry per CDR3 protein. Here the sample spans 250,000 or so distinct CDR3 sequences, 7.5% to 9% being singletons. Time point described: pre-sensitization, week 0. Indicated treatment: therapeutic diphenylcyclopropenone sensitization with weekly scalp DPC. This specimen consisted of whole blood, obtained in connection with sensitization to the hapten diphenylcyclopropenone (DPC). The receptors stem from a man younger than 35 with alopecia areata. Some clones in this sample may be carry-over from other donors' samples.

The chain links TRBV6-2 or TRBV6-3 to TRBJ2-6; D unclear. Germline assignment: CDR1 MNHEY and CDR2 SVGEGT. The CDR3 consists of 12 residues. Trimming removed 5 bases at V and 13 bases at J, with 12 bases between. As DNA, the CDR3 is TGTGCCAGCAGTCTCCCCTTAGGAGTCCTGACTTTC. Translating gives CASSLPLGVLTF.

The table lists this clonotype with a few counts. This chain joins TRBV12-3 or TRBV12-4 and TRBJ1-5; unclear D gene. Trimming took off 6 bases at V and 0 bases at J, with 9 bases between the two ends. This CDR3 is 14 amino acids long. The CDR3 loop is CASSLMGSNQPQHF. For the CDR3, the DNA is TGTGCCAGCAGCCTTATGGGTAGCAATCAGCCCCAGCATTTT.

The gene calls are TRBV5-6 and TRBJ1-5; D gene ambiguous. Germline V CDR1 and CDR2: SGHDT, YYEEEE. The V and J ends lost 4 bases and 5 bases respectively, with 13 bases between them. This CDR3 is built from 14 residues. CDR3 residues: CASSPGSTDQPQHF. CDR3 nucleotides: TGTGCCAGCAGCCCGGGATCCACGGATCAGCCCCAGCATTTT.

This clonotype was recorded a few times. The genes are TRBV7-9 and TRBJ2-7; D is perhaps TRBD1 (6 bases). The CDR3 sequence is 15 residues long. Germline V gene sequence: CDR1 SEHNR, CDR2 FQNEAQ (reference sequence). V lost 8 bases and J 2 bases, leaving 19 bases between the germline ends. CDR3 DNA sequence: TGTGCCAGCGGTAGGACAGTCGACGATACCTACGAGCAGTACGTC. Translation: CASGRTVDDTYEQYV.

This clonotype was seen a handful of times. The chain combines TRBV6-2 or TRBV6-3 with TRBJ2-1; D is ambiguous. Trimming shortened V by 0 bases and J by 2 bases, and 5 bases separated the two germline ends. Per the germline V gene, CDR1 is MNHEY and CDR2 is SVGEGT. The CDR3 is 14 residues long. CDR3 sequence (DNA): TGTGCCAGCAGTTACTCGCCAGCCTACAATGAGCAGTTCTTC. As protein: CASSYSPAYNEQFF.

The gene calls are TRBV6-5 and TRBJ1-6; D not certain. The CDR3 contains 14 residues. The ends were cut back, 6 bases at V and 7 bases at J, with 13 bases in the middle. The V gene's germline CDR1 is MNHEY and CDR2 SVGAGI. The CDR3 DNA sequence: TGTGCCAGCAGCTCCACCCCTAACAATTCACCCCTCCACTTT. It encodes CASSSTPNNSPLHF.

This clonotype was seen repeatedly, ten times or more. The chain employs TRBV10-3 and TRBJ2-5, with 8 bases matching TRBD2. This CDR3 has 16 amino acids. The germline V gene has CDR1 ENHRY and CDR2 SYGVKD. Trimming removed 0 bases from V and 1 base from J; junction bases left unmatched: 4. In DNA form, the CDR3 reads TGTGCCATCAGTGAGTCTAGCGGGGAGAGCCAAGAGACCCAGTACTTC. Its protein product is CAISESSGESQETQYF.

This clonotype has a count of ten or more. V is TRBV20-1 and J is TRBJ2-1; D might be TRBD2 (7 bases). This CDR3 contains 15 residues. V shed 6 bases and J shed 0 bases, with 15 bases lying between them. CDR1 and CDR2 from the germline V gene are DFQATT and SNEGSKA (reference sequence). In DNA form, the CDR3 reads TGCAGTGCCGAGGGGGGGGCCAGCTCCTACAATGAGCAGTTCTTC. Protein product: CSAEGGASSYNEQFF.

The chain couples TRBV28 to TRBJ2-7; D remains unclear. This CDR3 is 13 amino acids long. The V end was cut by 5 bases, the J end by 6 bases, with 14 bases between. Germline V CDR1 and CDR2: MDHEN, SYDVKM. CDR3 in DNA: TGTGCCAGCAGTCGAGTCCGGACCCGCGAGCAGTACTTC. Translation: CASSRVRTREQYF.

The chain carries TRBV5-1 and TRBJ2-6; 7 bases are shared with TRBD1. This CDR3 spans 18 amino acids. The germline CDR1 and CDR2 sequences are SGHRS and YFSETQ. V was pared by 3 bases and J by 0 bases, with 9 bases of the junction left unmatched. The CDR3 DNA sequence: TGCGCCAGCAGCTCCGTCCCGGGACAGTTCTCTGGGGCCAACGTCCTGACTTTC. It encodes CASSSVPGQFSGANVLTF.

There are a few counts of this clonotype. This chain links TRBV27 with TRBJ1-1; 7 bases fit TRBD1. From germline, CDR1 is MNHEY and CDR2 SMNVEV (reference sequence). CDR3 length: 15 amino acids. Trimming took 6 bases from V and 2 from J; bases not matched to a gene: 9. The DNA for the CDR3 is TGTGCCAGCAGGCGAGCCGGGACAGACAACACTGAAGCTTTCTTT. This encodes CASRRAGTDNTEAFF.

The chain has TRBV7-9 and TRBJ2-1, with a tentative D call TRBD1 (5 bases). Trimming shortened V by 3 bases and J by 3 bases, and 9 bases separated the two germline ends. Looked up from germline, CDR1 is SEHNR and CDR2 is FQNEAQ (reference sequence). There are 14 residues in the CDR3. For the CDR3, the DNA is TGTGCCAGCAGCTTCGACAGTAACTACAATGAGCAGTTCTTC. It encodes CASSFDSNYNEQFF.

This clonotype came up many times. CDR3 nucleotide sequence: TGTGCCAGCAGTTTGATGGGGGTACAGCCCCAGCATTTT. This sequence encodes CASSLMGVQPQHF. The chain joins TRBV27 to TRBJ1-5, with a tentative D call TRBD1 (5 bases). Germline CDR1 reads MNHEY; CDR2 reads SMNVEV (reference sequence). With 3 bases removed from V and 7 bases from J, the gap between germline ends came to 10 bases. There are 13 residues in the CDR3.

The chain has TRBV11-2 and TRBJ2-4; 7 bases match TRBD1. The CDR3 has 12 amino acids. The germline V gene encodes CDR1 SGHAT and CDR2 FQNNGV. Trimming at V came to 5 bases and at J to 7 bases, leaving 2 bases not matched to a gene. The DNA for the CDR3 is TGTGCCAGCAGCCCGACAGGGAACATTCAGTACTTC. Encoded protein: CASSPTGNIQYF.

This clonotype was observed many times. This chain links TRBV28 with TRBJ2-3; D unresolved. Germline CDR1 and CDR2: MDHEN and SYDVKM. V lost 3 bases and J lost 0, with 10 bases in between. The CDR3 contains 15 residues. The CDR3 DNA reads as TGTGCCAGCAGTTTCGATGTACCTAGCACAGATACGCAGTATTTT. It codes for CASSFDVPSTDTQYF.

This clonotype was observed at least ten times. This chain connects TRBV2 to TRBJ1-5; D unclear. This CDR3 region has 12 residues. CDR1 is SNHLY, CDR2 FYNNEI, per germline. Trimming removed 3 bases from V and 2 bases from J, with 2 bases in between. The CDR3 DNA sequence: TGTGCCAGCAGTGACCGCAATCAGCCCCAGCATTTT. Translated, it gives CASSDRNQPQHF.

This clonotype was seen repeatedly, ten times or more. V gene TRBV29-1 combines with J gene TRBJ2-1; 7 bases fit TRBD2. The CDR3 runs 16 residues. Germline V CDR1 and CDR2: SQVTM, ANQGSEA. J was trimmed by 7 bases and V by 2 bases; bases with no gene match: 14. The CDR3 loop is CSVEIKKRGNLNEQFF. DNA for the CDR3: TGCAGCGTTGAAATCAAGAAGCGGGGTAACCTGAATGAGCAGTTCTTC.

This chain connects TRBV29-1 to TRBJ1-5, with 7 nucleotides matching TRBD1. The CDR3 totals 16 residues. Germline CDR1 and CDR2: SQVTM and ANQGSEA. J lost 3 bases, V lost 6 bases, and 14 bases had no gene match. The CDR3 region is CSVESGGGVINQPQHF. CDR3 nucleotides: TGCAGCGTGGAATCGGGAGGGGGCGTGATCAATCAGCCCCAGCATTTT.

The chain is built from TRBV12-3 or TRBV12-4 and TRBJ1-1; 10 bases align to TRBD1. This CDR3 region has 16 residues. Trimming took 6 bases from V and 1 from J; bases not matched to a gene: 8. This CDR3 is CASRAGTGVGNTEAFF. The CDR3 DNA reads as TGTGCCAGCAGGGCTGGGACAGGGGTCGGGAACACTGAAGCTTTCTTT.

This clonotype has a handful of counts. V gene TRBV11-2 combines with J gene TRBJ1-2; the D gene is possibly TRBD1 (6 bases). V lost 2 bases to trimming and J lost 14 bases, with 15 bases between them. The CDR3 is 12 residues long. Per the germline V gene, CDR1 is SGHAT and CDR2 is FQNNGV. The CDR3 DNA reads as TGTGCCAGCAGCTTATATTTGCGGGACAAAACCTTC. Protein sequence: CASSLYLRDKTF.

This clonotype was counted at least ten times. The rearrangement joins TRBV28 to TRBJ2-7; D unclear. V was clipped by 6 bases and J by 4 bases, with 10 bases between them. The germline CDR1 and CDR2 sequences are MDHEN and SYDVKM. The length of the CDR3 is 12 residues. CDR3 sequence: CASSQDGYEQYF. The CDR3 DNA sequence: TGTGCCAGCAGCCAGGACGGTTACGAGCAGTACTTC.

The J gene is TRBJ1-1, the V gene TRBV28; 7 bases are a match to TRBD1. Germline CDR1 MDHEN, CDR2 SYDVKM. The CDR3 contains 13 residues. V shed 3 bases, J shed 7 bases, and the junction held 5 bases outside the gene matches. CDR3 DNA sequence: TGTGCCAGCAGTTTGCCTTGGACAGGTGAAGCTTTCTTT. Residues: CASSLPWTGEAFF.

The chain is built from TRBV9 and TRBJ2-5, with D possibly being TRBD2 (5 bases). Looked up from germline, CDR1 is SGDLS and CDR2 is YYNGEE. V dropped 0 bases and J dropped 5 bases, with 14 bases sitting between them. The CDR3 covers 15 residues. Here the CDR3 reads CASSVAPGGGETQYF. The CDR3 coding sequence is TGTGCCAGCAGCGTAGCTCCCGGAGGCGGGGAGACCCAGTACTTC.

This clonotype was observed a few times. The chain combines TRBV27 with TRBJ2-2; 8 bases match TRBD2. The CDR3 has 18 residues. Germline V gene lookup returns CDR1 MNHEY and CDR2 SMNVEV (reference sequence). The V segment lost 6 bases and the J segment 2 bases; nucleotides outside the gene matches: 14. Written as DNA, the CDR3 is TGTGCCAGCAGCCCCCTTTTGGCTAGCGGGTCAAACACCGGGGAGCTGTTTTTT. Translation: CASSPLLASGSNTGELFF.

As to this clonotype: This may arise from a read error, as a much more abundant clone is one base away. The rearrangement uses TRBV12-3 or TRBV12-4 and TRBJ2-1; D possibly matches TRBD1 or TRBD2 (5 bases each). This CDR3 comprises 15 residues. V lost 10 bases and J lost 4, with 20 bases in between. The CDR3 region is CANSLRRGGYNEQFF. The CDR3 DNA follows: TGTGCCAACAGCCTTCGCCGGGGCGGATACAATGAGCAGTTCTTC.

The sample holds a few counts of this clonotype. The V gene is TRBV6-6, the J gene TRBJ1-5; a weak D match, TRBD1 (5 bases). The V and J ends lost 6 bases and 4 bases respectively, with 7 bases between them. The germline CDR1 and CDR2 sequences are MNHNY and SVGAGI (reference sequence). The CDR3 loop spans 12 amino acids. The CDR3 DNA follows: TGTGCCAGCAGCCGACAGAATCAGCCCCAGCATTTT. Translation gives CASSRQNQPQHF.

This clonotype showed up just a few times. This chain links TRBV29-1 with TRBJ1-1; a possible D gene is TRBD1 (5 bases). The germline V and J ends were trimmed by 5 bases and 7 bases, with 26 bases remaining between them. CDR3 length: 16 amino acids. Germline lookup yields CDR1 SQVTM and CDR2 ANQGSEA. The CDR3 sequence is CSVFRGDPPIGNEAFF. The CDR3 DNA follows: TGCAGCGTTTTCCGTGGGGACCCACCAATCGGGAATGAAGCTTTCTTT.